This T cell receptor (beta chain) was captured by sequencing in a study of T cell changes during pregnancy in multiple sclerosis. The length of the CDR3 is 15 residues. Trimming took off 0 bases at V and 12 bases at J, with 18 bases between the two ends. Germline V CDR1 and CDR2: MNHEY, SMNVEV (reference sequence). This clone was seen only once. The assay was immunoSEQ multiplex PCR, and TCRdb's table has in-frame clones only and misses some. The data contain approximately 89,000 clones, 85% to 95% of them singletons. The TCR originated in a female donor with multiple sclerosis, enrolled in a pregnancy study. Sequencing was performed on peripheral blood, taken in the third trimester of pregnancy. The chain carries TRBV27 and TRBJ2-1; D call uncertain. CDR3 sequence reads: CASSLSPRSSLGQFF. CDR3 DNA: TGTGCCAGCAGTTTATCCCCGCGGAGCTCGTTGGGGCAGTTCTTC.